This TCR beta chain was retrieved from a study of CD8+ T cells in alopecia areata. Study conclusions and caveats: Sequenced scalp T cells also include alphabeta T cells resident in normal skin. The study found TCR sharing across patients less clear than in mice, possibly for HLA reasons.

The authors extracted RNA and reverse transcribed it into cDNA as the sequencing template. Measured with immunoSEQ multiplex PCR; TCRdb has only the in-frame clones, and not every one. The sample shows fewer than 110,000 clones, 55% of them seen only once. Sorting from PBMCs produced CD4+ and CD8+ T cells. Trimming removed 11 bases from V and 2 bases from J, with 18 bases in between. The germline V gene has CDR1 ENHRY and CDR2 SYGVKD. The length of the CDR3 is 14 residues. Regarding this clone: The antigen is undetermined.

The sequenced sample consisted of CD4+ T cells sorted from blood. The genes are TRBV10-3 and TRBJ1-2; no firm D call. This TCR was recovered from a human donor in good health. The CDR3 loop is CASKARASNYGYTF. CDR3 DNA sequence: TGTGCCTCGAAGGCTCGGGCCTCCAACTATGGCTACACCTTC.